One sample yielded the 2 T cell receptor beta chains listed below, sequenced in a study of T cells in Graves' hyperthyroidism and ophthalmopathy. The CDR3 regions of TCR beta were amplified from RNA transcripts. An initial round of RT-PCR targeting the TCR CDR3 relied on the HTBI primer set. TCRdb fed the multiplex PCR reads into MiXCR, producing one record per CDR3 protein. Of around 290,000 distinct CDR3 sequences listed, over 15% are singletons. Source material: blood. These receptor sequences come from an older woman with Graves' ophthalmopathy.

This clonotype was seen many times. The chain joins TRBV9 to TRBJ2-1; D gene ambiguous. This CDR3 is built from 13 residues. V lost 7 bases, J lost 4 bases, and 12 bases lay in between. CDR1 SGDLS and CDR2 YYNGEE come from the germline V gene. The CDR3 bases are TGTGCCAGCTCCCGCAGGCCGTACAATGAGCAGTTCTTC. Protein sequence: CASSRRPYNEQFF.

This clonotype was counted at least ten times. The rearrangement uses TRBV5-6 and TRBJ1-1; D is unclear. The CDR3 length is 14 residues. Trimming shortened V by 9 bases and J by 1 base, and 16 bases separated the two germline ends. CDR1 is SGHDT and CDR2 is YYEEEE in the germline V gene. DNA of the CDR3: TGTGCCACCACGACGGGGTGGACGAACACTGAAGCTTTCTTT. Amino acids: CATTTGWTNTEAFF.